This T cell receptor (beta chain) was sequenced for a study of Ad26.COV2.S vaccination and SARS-CoV-2 variants. Study in general: Once, or twice with 56 days between doses, Ad26.COV2.S was given intramuscularly.

Regarding the study as a whole: It was found that vaccine and placebo recipients had similar non-spike TCR breadth.

This clone has only one observation. Its matching antigen is unknown. CDR1 and CDR2 (germline): MDHEN, SYDVKM. Losses at the gene ends were 2 bases for V and 5 bases for J; bases not matched to a gene: 8. This CDR3 has 17 residues. Treatment in this sample: 15 to 20 received Ad26.COV2.S at low or high dose, single or two shots; five or six received placebo; per-sample allocation not given. Sampling occurred on day 63 after the first vaccine or placebo injection. Profiling relied on immunoSEQ multiplex PCR, and the TCRdb table lists in-frame clones only, not all of them. This sample has about 410,000 clones, with around 93% found just once.

The sample consisted of peripheral blood, taken in a trial of Ad26.COV2.S vaccine versus placebo. V usage is TRBV28 and J usage is TRBJ2-5, with 13 nucleotides matching TRBD2. This TCR was sampled from a person aged 18-65 years who received the Ad26.COV2.S COVID-19 vaccine or a placebo. The CDR3 nucleotides are TGTGCCAGCAGTTTAGTATTACTAGCGGGGGGGATTGAGACCCAGTACTTC. Amino acid sequence: CASSLVLLAGGIETQYF.